This T cell receptor beta chain stems from a study of T-cell reconstitution after alpha-beta-depleted transplantation in children (dated by TCRdb to 2016 to 2018). As for the study more broadly: T-cell immune reconstitution after TCRalphabeta/CD19-depleted allogeneic hematopoietic cell transplantation in children was quantitatively tracked in the study by means of TCR repertoire profiling. Study-wide findings and limitations: The frequencies of hyperexpanded clones fell over the following months, and after one year, T-cell counts and TCRbeta diversity were mostly attributed to newly produced T cells. In some patients, the high TCRbeta diversity seen at day 60 was put down to recipient T cells and intrathymic progenitors that had survived conditioning. The apparently early recovery of alphabetaT-cell counts about two months after transplant reportedly depended on only several hundred rapidly expanded clones that came from non-depleted graft cells.

Notes on this clonotype: Its antigen is not yet known. There are no base qualities to consult, and no much larger clone falls within one base.

The treatment or condition tag for this specimen amounts to: allogeneic hematopoietic cell transplantation with graft depleted of TCRalphabeta T cells and CD19 B cells. TCRalphabeta/CD19-depleted allogeneic hematopoietic cell grafts were given to the transplant recipients, all of whom were children. The receptor library was made with PCR. Instrument used: Illumina HiSeq 2500. TCR library preparation used molecular barcoding, with unique molecular identifiers applied to normalize quantification of the TCRbeta repertoire. The public reads were quality trimmed at Q25 with fastp and then assembled into clones with MiXCR by TCRdb, keeping productive beta chains. Under each unique CDR3 protein, matching rows form one entry showing the most common genes and DNA. The sample table records fewer than 700,000 distinct CDR3 sequences; 23% of these occur just once. The leading ten clones occupy roughly 15% of the sample.

The germline V gene supplies CDR1 SGHRS and CDR2 YFSETQ. V is shortened by 2 bases, J by 0 bases, and the region joining them spans 10 bases. The CDR3 contains 15 residues, cysteine and phenylalanine counted. The DNA shown is the 45-base CDR3, in frame from base 1. This sample comprised PBMCs, mostly from graft donor cells, obtained 360 days after TCRalphabeta/CD19-depleted stem cell transplant. The rearranged chain carries TRBV5-1 and TRBJ2-3; tentative D gene TRBD1, with 5 bases matching. This sequence originates from a boy under three years old who had a stem cell transplant for acute myeloid leukemia, so the T cells may come from the graft donor. The nucleotide sequence reads as follows: TGCGCCAGCAGCTTTCGACAGCCGAGCACAGATACGCAGTATTTT. Translated, this gives CASSFRQPSTDTQYF.